Below, one T cell receptor beta chain is given with its context. Its target is not known. This table comes from immunoSEQ multiplex PCR, and its TCRdb copy is limited to in-frame clones, with some not included. The sample yields 210,000 or so clones, 85% to 95% seen once. These data are taken from a study of T cell responses to AZD1222 COVID-19 vaccine. Study-wide results and limits: Regions 160-218 and 743-854 dominated among vaccine-associated CD4 TCRs spanning spike.

Trimming took 7 bases from V and 0 from J, leaving 9 bases between them. Germline V CDR1 and CDR2: MNHEY, SVGAGI. The CDR3 is 13 residues long. This TCR was sampled from an adult in good health. This specimen consisted of peripheral blood, obtained on day 0 of MenACWY control vaccination. V and J are TRBV6-5 and TRBJ1-2; unclear D gene. CDR3 loop: CASKGGSNYGYTF. CDR3 DNA sequence: TGTGCCAGCAAGGGTGGCTCTAACTATGGCTACACCTTC.